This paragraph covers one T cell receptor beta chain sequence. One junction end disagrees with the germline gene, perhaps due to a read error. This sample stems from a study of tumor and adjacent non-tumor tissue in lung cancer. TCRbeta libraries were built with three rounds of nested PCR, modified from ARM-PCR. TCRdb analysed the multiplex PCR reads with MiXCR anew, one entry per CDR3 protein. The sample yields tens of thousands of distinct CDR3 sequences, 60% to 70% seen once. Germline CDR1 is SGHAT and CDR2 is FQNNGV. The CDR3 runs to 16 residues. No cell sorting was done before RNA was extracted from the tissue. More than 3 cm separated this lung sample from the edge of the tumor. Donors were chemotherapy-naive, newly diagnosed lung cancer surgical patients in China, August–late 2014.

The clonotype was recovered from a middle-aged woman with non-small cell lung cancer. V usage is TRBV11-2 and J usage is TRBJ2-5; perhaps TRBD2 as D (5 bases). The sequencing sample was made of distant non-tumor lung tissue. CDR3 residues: CAISLDGPRAQETQYF. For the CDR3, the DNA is TGTGCCATCAGCTTAGATGGGCCGAGGGCCCAAGAGACCCAGTACTTC.